This TCR beta chain was sequenced in a study of shared clonotypes between healthy human individuals (dated by TCRdb to the early 2020s). About the investigation overall: A few men and two women, aged 18 to 49 years, made up the cohort. For each donor, CD4 naive and CD4 memory were each given three plates, CD8 naive was given two plates, and CD8 memory was given one plate. To estimate repertoire size and how much clonotype sharing occurs between individuals, the study deeply sequenced the blood TCR repertoires of five healthy adults. To increase sequencing depth and limit assay-specific biases, different laboratories used diverse techniques to prepare libraries and sequence TCR repertoires. Each donor's leukapheresis produced roughly between about 0.8 and 10 billion PBMCs. Overall results and qualifications from the work: Larger estimated clonotype richness was generally found for naive subsets than for memory subsets. Sharing across a few donors was observed for approximately 5% of naive CD4, over 3% of naive CD8, over 2% of memory CD4, and 0.4% of memory CD8 clonotypes. Sampling was restricted to blood, and TCR repertoires in tissues likely differ from the TCR repertoires found in blood. Higher generation probabilities were observed for clonotypes shared by all four sorted-subset donors than for non-shared clonotypes. Pairwise subsampling indicated that sequencing depth was expected to affect the degree of clonotype sharing among donors. Incomplete sequencing was indicated by rarefaction of sorted-subset datasets, despite the large sequencing depth. The small number of donors limited the genetic and exposure-history diversity represented.

The donors were healthy, HIV-negative adults who had no recently reported acute infections or vaccinations. Every donor was a Caucasian adult residing in Nashville, Tennessee, USA. CD4+ T cells were enriched by magnetic negative selection, after which naive cells were positively selected on CD45RA and the negative fraction was taken as the memory subset. Blood was collected by leukapheresis, and PBMCs were isolated by Ficoll-Histopaque density gradient centrifugation and then cryopreserved in liquid nitrogen vapor phase. Purity and quantity of every magnetically sorted T cell population were checked by analytical flow cytometry. From each sorted fraction, genomic DNA was isolated and quantified by UV absorbance on a Nanodrop 2000c. This clone occurred a few times. No antigen is known for it. No much larger clone exists at a distance of one base, and base qualities are not known. This specimen includes other DNA sequences encoding the same CDR3.

V sheds 0 bases and J sheds 0 bases, leaving 8 bases between their ends. Measured from the cysteine to the phenylalanine, the CDR3 is 15 residues long. The kept DNA is CDR3 alone, 45 bases in frame from the first base. In the germline V gene, CDR1 corresponds to SGDLS and CDR2 to YYNGEE. TCR CDR3 regions were amplified from genomic DNA by multiplex PCR using the deep immunoSEQ assay. For each cell subset, the extracted genomic DNA was distributed evenly across all wells of several immunoSEQ 96-well plates, and each plate served as one replicate. For sorted subsets, each replicate PCR was loaded with 200 ng genomic DNA, equivalent to 32,000 or so T cell genomes. Purified libraries were measured with a Qubit 3.0 fluorometer, size-checked on a Bioanalyzer 2100, and measured again with the KAPA Library Quantification kit. Every immunoSEQ 96-well plate was sequenced on a separate single-read 150-cycle Illumina NextSeq 550 flow cell. The authors' analysis ran thus. Because the immunoSEQ output held only junctional sequences and lacked quality scores, the filtering could not match the filtering applied to full-length reads. Sequences were annotated with PyIR, a Python wrapper for IgBLAST v1.9, and V/J genes and CDR3 were assigned using IMGT germline references. Reads with weak V/J assignments (E-value above 1e-6), missing CDR3, stop codons, out-of-frame junctions, or ambiguous translated residues were removed. V3J clonotypes were defined as sequences sharing an identical inferred V gene, J gene, and CDR3 amino acid sequence. To compute the percentage overlap between repertoires, the number of shared unique clonotypes was divided by the size of the smaller repertoire. Richness of each repertoire was evaluated using RTK rarefaction, the Chao1 estimator, and Recon v2.1 estimates of unobserved clonotypes. Generation probabilities for all TCRbeta clonotypes obtained by the gDNA method from a handful of donors were computed using OLGA. Imported from immuneACCESS, the table was reduced by TCRdb to in-frame sequences with V and J called. These copies leave out some clones; in studies compared against another copy, an unresolved V gene accounts for under half, and the cause of the remainder is not known. That table is the source of V, J and clone size, and D and trimming were worked out from the DNA. The sample yields 330,000 or so clones; approximately 74% were counted once. Of the sample, 10% falls within the top ten clones.

Sequenced material: memory CD4+ T cells sorted from blood. The cell subset or site label, read with the paper, signifies: CD45RA-negative fraction. The chain links TRBV9 with TRBJ2-3; perhaps TRBD2 is the D gene, with 6 bases matching. The source of this sequence is a man under 40 in good health. Read as DNA, the sequence is TGTGCCAGCAGCGTAGTGGGGACTAGCACAGATACGCAGTATTTT. Its protein product is CASSVVGTSTDTQYF.